One and the same sample provided the 29 T cell receptor beta chains below, sequenced in a study of blood T cell repertoires in COVID-19. TCRdb keeps only in-frame clones here, not all; method: immunoSEQ multiplex PCR. This repertoire shows a few hundred thousand clones, more than 75% found once; its top ten account for 1.2%. The sample comprised PBMCs or T cells enriched from blood (not recorded which). These receptors were obtained from a woman under 30 who had recovered from COVID-19.

V usage is TRBV10-3 and J usage is TRBJ2-7, with a weak D call TRBD1 (6 bases). V lost 5 bases and J 0 bases, leaving 17 bases between the germline ends. Per germline, CDR1 ENHRY and CDR2 SYGVKD. The CDR3 contains 16 residues. The CDR3 bases are TGTGCCATCAGTAAATCCGGGACATCTAGCTCCTACGAGCAGTACTTC. As protein: CAISKSGTSSSYEQYF.

The rearrangement uses TRBV7-6 and TRBJ1-3, with TRBD1 matching over 9 bases. V trimming: 4 bases; J trimming: 4 bases; junction bases outside the gene matches: 8. The CDR3 contains 16 residues. Germline CDR1 is SGHVS and CDR2 is FNYEAQ. CDR3 protein: CASSSGQGMAGNTIYF. CDR3 nucleotide sequence: TGTGCCAGCAGCTCGGGACAGGGTATGGCGGGAAACACCATATATTTT.

The chain carries TRBV29-1 and TRBJ1-5, with 10 bases that match TRBD1. This CDR3 contains 17 residues. V gave up 6 bases and J gave up 4 bases; unmatched junction bases: 15. In germline, CDR1 is SQVTM, CDR2 ANQGSEA. CDR3 coding DNA: TGCAGCGTGGTGTTAACGAGGGACAGGGGAGCAAATCAGCCCCAGCATTTT. This encodes CSVVLTRDRGANQPQHF.

The J gene is TRBJ2-3, the V gene TRBV2, with TRBD2 identical over 10 bases. Germline trimming cut 5 bases from V and 1 base from J; bases unmatched to any gene: 9. In germline, CDR1 is SNHLY, CDR2 FYNNEI. The CDR3 spans 17 residues. The CDR3 spells CASSPEIGLAGTDTQYF. DNA for the CDR3: TGTGCCAGCAGTCCTGAGATAGGACTAGCGGGCACAGATACGCAGTATTTT.

The gene calls are TRBV11-1 and TRBJ2-2; tentatively, D is TRBD2 (5 bases). V shed 6 bases and J shed 1 base, with 12 bases lying between them. Germline-derived CDR1 and CDR2 are SGHAT and FQDESV (reference sequence). The CDR3 loop spans 15 amino acids. The CDR3 here is CASRRELKNTGELFF. The CDR3 region has the DNA TGTGCCAGCAGGAGGGAGCTAAAGAACACCGGGGAGCTGTTTTTT. Complete variable domain (other parts from reference TRBV11-1 and TRBJ2-2): EAEVAQSPRYKITEKSQAVAFWCDPISGHATLYWYRQILGQGPELLVQFQDESVVDDSQLPKDRFSAERLKGVDSTLKIQPAELGDSAMYLCASRRELKNTGELFFGEGSRLTVL.

This rearrangement joins TRBV10-3 to TRBJ2-7; D may be TRBD2 (7 bases). Germline V gene lookup returns CDR1 ENHRY and CDR2 SYGVKD. The V end was cut by 5 bases, the J end by 0 bases, with 20 bases between. The CDR3 covers 17 residues. CDR3: CAISPSGGLESSYEQYF. Here the CDR3 DNA reads TGTGCCATCAGTCCCTCCGGGGGGCTGGAGAGCTCCTACGAGCAGTACTTC.

The chain combines TRBV15 with TRBJ1-2; the match to TRBD1 covers 10 bases. Looked up from germline, CDR1 is LNHNV and CDR2 is YYDKDF (reference sequence). The V gene end was trimmed by 3 bases and the J gene end by 8 bases; junction bases not matched to a gene: 6. This CDR3 is 14 amino acids long. DNA of the CDR3: TGTGCCACCAGCAGCCGGGACAGGGGAAGGGGCTACACCTTC. Translated: CATSSRDRGRGYTF.

CDR3 protein: CAISGGQNTEAFF. The CDR3 nucleotides are TGTGCCATCAGTGGGGGACAGAACACTGAAGCTTTCTTT. The chain joins TRBV10-3 to TRBJ1-1; weak D call: TRBD1 (6 bases). Germline values: CDR1 ENHRY, CDR2 SYGVKD. V was clipped by 4 bases and J by 1 base, with 7 bases between them. There are 13 residues in the CDR3.

This chain uses TRBV28 with TRBJ1-5; 7 bases are a match to TRBD1. This CDR3 has 15 amino acids. CDR1 and CDR2 from the germline V gene are MDHEN and SYDVKM. The trim removed 5 bases at V and 4 bases at J, leaving 8 bases unmatched. The CDR3, as DNA: TGTGCCAGCAGTCTAAGGGCAGGGGGGAATCAGCCCCAGCATTTT. This encodes CASSLRAGGNQPQHF.

V usage is TRBV19 and J usage is TRBJ2-7; 8 bases fit TRBD2. Germline V CDR1 and CDR2: LNHDA, SQIVND (reference sequence). The CDR3 loop spans 14 amino acids. V lost 5 bases, J lost 2 bases, and 5 bases stayed unmatched. The CDR3 loop reads CASSWAGGPYEQYF. The DNA of the CDR3 is TGTGCCAGTAGTTGGGCGGGGGGACCCTACGAGCAGTACTTC.

The chain combines TRBV9 with TRBJ2-7; TRBD2 matches 10 bases. This CDR3 has 15 amino acids. V trimming: 1 base; J trimming: 3 bases; junction bases outside the gene matches: 4. CDR1 and CDR2 from the germline V gene are SGDLS and YYNGEE. CDR3 region: CASSVSGGAHYEQYF. CDR3 DNA sequence: TGTGCCAGCAGCGTAAGCGGGGGGGCCCACTACGAGCAGTACTTC.

The genes are TRBV5-5 and TRBJ1-1; D gene uncertain. V was trimmed by 0 bases and J by 2 bases, leaving 8 bases between them. The length of the CDR3 is 14 residues. Germline V CDR1 and CDR2: SGHKS, YYEKEE (reference sequence). This CDR3 reads CASSLVPVNTEAFF. DNA of the CDR3: TGTGCCAGCAGCTTGGTGCCGGTTAACACTGAAGCTTTCTTT.

This chain uses TRBV5-1 with TRBJ1-4; 10 positions agree with TRBD1. The CDR3 runs to 15 residues. Germline V lookup: CDR1 SGHRS, CDR2 YFSETQ. Germline trimming cut 3 bases from V and 7 bases from J; bases unmatched to any gene: 6. The CDR3 nucleotides are TGCGCCAGCAGCTCCGGGACAGGGGAAGTTGAAAAACTGTTTTTT. Encoded protein: CASSSGTGEVEKLFF.

The chain joins TRBV5-5 to TRBJ1-5; maybe TRBD1 (5 bases). Germline V gene sequence: CDR1 SGHKS, CDR2 YYEKEE (reference sequence). CDR3 length: 18 amino acids. Trimming removed 0 bases from V and 0 bases from J, with 16 bases in between. CDR3 residues: CASSLDLSGGVSNQPQHF. The CDR3 nucleotides read TGTGCCAGCAGCTTGGATCTCTCGGGGGGTGTTAGCAATCAGCCCCAGCATTTT.

The rearrangement links TRBV28 to TRBJ2-7; 10 bases agree with TRBD1. Germline values: CDR1 MDHEN, CDR2 SYDVKM. Losses at the gene ends were 5 bases for V and 3 bases for J; bases not matched to a gene: 4. The CDR3 spans 14 residues. For the CDR3, the DNA is TGTGCCAGCAGTGGAGACAGGGGGCTCTACGAGCAGTACTTC. It encodes CASSGDRGLYEQYF. Using reference TRBV28 and TRBJ2-7 for the parts outside the CDR3, the full variable domain is DVKVTQSSRYLVKRTGEKVFLECVQDMDHENMFWYRQDPGLGLRLIYFSYDVKMKEKGDIPEGYSVSREKKERFSLILESASTNQTSMYLCASSGDRGLYEQYFGPGTRLTVT.

In this sample, this clone turned up once. This sequence joins TRBV5-1 and TRBJ1-3, with a tentative D call TRBD1 (6 bases). The CDR3 contains 17 residues. V dropped 0 bases and J dropped 4 bases, with 17 bases sitting between them. CDR1 is SGHRS and CDR2 is YFSETQ in the germline V gene. The DNA for the CDR3 is TGCGCCAGCAGCTTGGAAGCGACAGGAGCGGAAGGAAACACCATATATTTT. It translates to CASSLEATGAEGNTIYF.

V is TRBV2 and J is TRBJ2-2; 7 positions agree with TRBD2. The CDR3 runs to 16 residues. Trimming removed 3 bases from V and 2 bases from J; junction bases left unmatched: 6. Germline-derived CDR1 and CDR2 are SNHLY and FYNNEI. The CDR3: CASSETSSGNTGELFF. CDR3 nucleotide sequence: TGTGCCAGCAGTGAGACGTCTAGCGGTAACACCGGGGAGCTGTTTTTT.

The rearrangement links TRBV27 to TRBJ2-1; D is uncertain. The CDR3 has 12 residues. The germline V gene encodes CDR1 MNHEY and CDR2 SMNVEV (reference sequence). Trimming removed 4 bases from V and 7 bases from J, with 8 bases in between. The CDR3 DNA is TGTGCCAGCAGTTCTTTGAGGAATGAGCAGTTCTTC. Protein sequence: CASSSLRNEQFF.

The gene calls are TRBV6-5 and TRBJ1-1, with D hard to call. Germline CDR1 reads MNHEY; CDR2 reads SVGAGI. V lost 2 bases, J lost 1 base, and 8 bases lay in between. This CDR3 comprises 14 residues. CDR3 sequence reads: CASSYDNGNTEAFF. CDR3 DNA: TGTGCCAGCAGTTACGACAATGGGAACACTGAAGCTTTCTTT.

The CDR3 DNA sequence: TGCGCCAGCAGCTTGGCGTCCGGGAATCCTGAAGCTTTCTTT. Its protein product is CASSLASGNPEAFF. The chain links TRBV5-1 to TRBJ1-1; D remains unclear. CDR3 length equals 14 residues. Germline V gene lookup returns CDR1 SGHRS and CDR2 YFSETQ. V was trimmed by 0 bases and J by 6 bases, leaving 12 bases between them.

With regard to this clone: The identical CDR3 is also encoded by other nucleotide sequences in the sample. The V and J genes are TRBV5-6 and TRBJ2-3; D possibly corresponds to TRBD1 (5 bases). Trimming shortened V by 0 bases and J by 0 bases, and 8 bases separated the two germline ends. Germline V lookup: CDR1 SGHDT, CDR2 YYEEEE. This CDR3 has 15 residues. DNA for the CDR3: TGTGCCAGCAGCTTGGGACAGTCTAGCACAGATACGCAGTATTTT. It translates to CASSLGQSSTDTQYF.

The table lists this clone with a count of one. The rearrangement joins TRBV7-2 to TRBJ2-3; TRBD2 aligns across 7 bases. Germline CDR1 reads SGHTA; CDR2 reads FQGNSA. V shed 5 bases, J shed 7 bases, and the junction held 6 bases outside the gene matches. This CDR3 is 13 amino acids long. The CDR3 sequence is CASSRDGGYTQYF. The CDR3 coding sequence is TGTGCCAGCAGCCGGGACGGGGGGTATACGCAGTATTTT.

This clone was seen just once. The rearrangement uses TRBV13 and TRBJ2-1; no definite D call. Germline values: CDR1 PRHDT, CDR2 FYEKMQ (reference sequence). The CDR3 length is 16 residues. Trimming shortened V by 0 bases and J by 4 bases, and 13 bases separated the two germline ends. CDR3 loop: CASSLGLRMVYNEQFF. In DNA form, the CDR3 reads TGTGCCAGCAGCTTAGGTCTAAGAATGGTTTACAATGAGCAGTTCTTC.

The V call is TRBV2, the J call TRBJ1-1; D is ambiguous. The CDR3 has 13 residues. Between the trimmed V and J ends, which lost 11 bases and 1 base, there was a span of 14 bases. The germline V gene has CDR1 SNHLY and CDR2 FYNNEI. For the CDR3, the DNA is TGTGCCGGCAACGGACTCTCGAACACTGAAGCTTTCTTT. This codes for CAGNGLSNTEAFF.

The CDR3 here is CASSTAGTGGSPLHF. The CDR3 DNA sequence: TGTGCCAGCAGCACAGCCGGGACAGGGGGTTCACCCCTCCACTTT. The chain is built from TRBV9 and TRBJ1-6, with TRBD1 matching 11 bases. The length of the CDR3 is 15 residues. The germline gives CDR1 SGDLS, CDR2 YYNGEE. V shed 4 bases and J 9 bases; nucleotides not matched to a gene: 6.

The V gene is TRBV6-5, the J gene TRBJ1-5, with 9 nucleotides matching TRBD1. The CDR3 runs to 14 residues. CDR1 and CDR2 (germline): MNHEY, SVGAGI. The J segment lost 4 bases and the V segment lost 2 bases, leaving 0 bases of the junction unmatched. CDR3 sequence: CASSYGQGNQPQHF. As DNA, the CDR3 is TGTGCCAGCAGTTACGGACAGGGGAATCAGCCCCAGCATTTT.

The J gene is TRBJ1-1, the V gene TRBV19, with D tentatively TRBD1 (6 bases). The CDR3 consists of 13 residues. CDR1 is LNHDA, CDR2 SQIVND, per germline (reference sequence). V was trimmed by 6 bases and J by 7 bases, leaving 15 bases between them. In DNA, the CDR3 is TGTGCCAGTAGGATACAGGGTCCGGGTGAAGCTTTCTTT. It yields the protein CASRIQGPGEAFF.

The sample holds many counts of this clone. The chain joins TRBV12-3 or TRBV12-4 to TRBJ1-2; 7 bases map to TRBD1. This CDR3 spans 12 amino acids. Trimming removed 6 bases from V and 8 bases from J; junction bases left unmatched: 6. CDR3 DNA: TGTGCCAGCAGCCATGGACAGGCCGGCTACACCTTC. As protein: CASSHGQAGYTF.

V usage is TRBV5-4 and J usage is TRBJ1-6; D perhaps matches TRBD1 (5 bases). Trimming took off 4 bases at V and 7 bases at J, with 15 bases between the two ends. The germline CDR1 and CDR2 sequences are SGHNT and YYREEE (reference sequence). CDR3 size: 15 residues. DNA for the CDR3: TGTGCCAGCAGCCACCCTGACCGGGGGAATTCACCCCTCCACTTT. This encodes CASSHPDRGNSPLHF.